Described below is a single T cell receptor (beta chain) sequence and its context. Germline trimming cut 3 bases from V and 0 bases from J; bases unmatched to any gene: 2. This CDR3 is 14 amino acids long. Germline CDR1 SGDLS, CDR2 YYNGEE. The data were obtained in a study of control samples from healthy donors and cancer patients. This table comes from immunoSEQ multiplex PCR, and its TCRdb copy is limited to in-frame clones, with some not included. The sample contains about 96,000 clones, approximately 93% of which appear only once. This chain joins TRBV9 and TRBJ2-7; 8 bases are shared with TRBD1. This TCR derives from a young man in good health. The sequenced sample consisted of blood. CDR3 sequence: CASSAGQVSYEQYF. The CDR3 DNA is TGTGCCAGCAGCGCGGGACAGGTCTCCTACGAGCAGTACTTC.